Listed below are T cell receptor beta chains from one sample, sequenced in a study of T cell responses to AZD1222 COVID-19 vaccine. Clones were read by immunoSEQ multiplex PCR, and TCRdb kept only the in-frame ones, dropping some. This sample has about 160,000 clones; just over 90% occur once, and the top ten carry 4.4%. Sequenced material: peripheral blood, taken on day 0 of MenACWY control vaccination. The source is an adult in good health. The conserved cysteine and the conserved F or W are not part of the CDR3 here.

v_call: TRBV5-6
cdr3_aa: ASSLGETGLTDTQY

v_call: TRBV7-2
cdr3_aa: ASSSAPGTGREKLF

v_call: TRBV29-1
cdr3_aa: SGWRVNTEAF

v_call: TRBV7-9
cdr3_aa: ASSEGSPLH

v_call: TRBV5-1
cdr3_aa: ASSSGGSTEEQY

v_call: TRBV7-6
cdr3_aa: ASSLWSSGGQGNEQF

v_call: TRBV4-2
cdr3_aa: ASSQDAGSSGNTIY

v_call: TRBV13
cdr3_aa: ASSFQETQY

v_call: TRBV9
cdr3_aa: ASSEAGASYEQY

v_call: TRBV7-9
cdr3_aa: ASSLERASDTGELF

v_call: TRBV19
cdr3_aa: ASSISVGNTIY

v_call: TRBV3-1/TRBV3-2
cdr3_aa: ASSEGLAESYEQY

v_call: TRBV5-4
cdr3_aa: ASSPGLAGVITGELF

v_call: TRBV27
cdr3_aa: ASSLVPGTEAF

v_call: TRBV25-1
cdr3_aa: ASRKGANQPQH

v_call: TRBV7-2
cdr3_aa: ASSLVGTGGADTQY

v_call: TRBV7-2
cdr3_aa: ASSLGGTEQPQH

v_call: TRBV12-3/TRBV12-4
cdr3_aa: ASSFGTEDEQF

v_call: TRBV5-4
cdr3_aa: ASSVDRGDYGYT

v_call: TRBV5-4
cdr3_aa: ASSPAGSGISTDTQY

v_call: TRBV7-2
cdr3_aa: ASSLSNTEAF

v_call: TRBV3-1/TRBV3-2
cdr3_aa: ASSPIRWGVPRSNEKLF

v_call: TRBV19
cdr3_aa: ASSIVTWGAVAF

v_call: TRBV6-5
cdr3_aa: ASLGPGPGNTIY

v_call: TRBV28
cdr3_aa: ASSTRTGENDYGYT

v_call: TRBV10-3
cdr3_aa: ATRGDSGNTIY

v_call: TRBV5-4
cdr3_aa: ASSLGTLSSYEQY

v_call: TRBV4-2
cdr3_aa: ASSPGMDRAGTDTQY

v_call: TRBV19
cdr3_aa: ASSIGGHSGANVLT

v_call: TRBV5-1
cdr3_aa: ASSLEVWPTDTQY

v_call: TRBV7-2
cdr3_aa: ASRLAGGSTDTQY

v_call: TRBV7-3
cdr3_aa: ASSLEGEQF

v_call: TRBV6-2/TRBV6-3
cdr3_aa: ASSGASFYQPQH

v_call: TRBV7-3
cdr3_aa: ASSPGPGRSYEQY

v_call: TRBV18
cdr3_aa: ASSPRQETQY

v_call: TRBV10-3
cdr3_aa: ATTGGEVHGYT

v_call: TRBV28
cdr3_aa: AVEGGANEKLF

v_call: TRBV3-1/TRBV3-2
cdr3_aa: ASGPIDRGTEAF

v_call: TRBV30
cdr3_aa: AWSSSGLPSGNTIY

v_call: TRBV5-6
cdr3_aa: ASSPRLAGVGNTGELF

v_call: TRBV6-2/TRBV6-3
cdr3_aa: ASSYAGTTYNSPLH

v_call: TRBV19
cdr3_aa: ASSAGTGTGNQPQH

v_call: TRBV2
cdr3_aa: ASSEGSFGEQY